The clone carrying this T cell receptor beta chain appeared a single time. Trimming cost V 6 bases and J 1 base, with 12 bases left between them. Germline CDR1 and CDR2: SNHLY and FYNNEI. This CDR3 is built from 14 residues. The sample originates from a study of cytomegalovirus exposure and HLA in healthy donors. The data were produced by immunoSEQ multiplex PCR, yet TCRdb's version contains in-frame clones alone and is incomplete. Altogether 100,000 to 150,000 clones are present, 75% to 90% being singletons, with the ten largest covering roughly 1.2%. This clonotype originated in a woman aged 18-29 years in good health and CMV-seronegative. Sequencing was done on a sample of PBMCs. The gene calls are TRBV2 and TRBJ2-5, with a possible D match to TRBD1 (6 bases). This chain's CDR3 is CASSAWTAQETQYF. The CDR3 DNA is TGTGCCAGCAGCGCCTGGACAGCCCAAGAGACCCAGTACTTC. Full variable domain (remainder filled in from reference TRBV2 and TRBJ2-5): EPEVTQTPSHQVTQMGQEVILRCVPISNHLYFYWYRQILGQKVEFLVSFYNNEISEKSEIFDDQFSVERPDGSNFTLKIRSTKLEDSAMYFCASSAWTAQETQYFGPGTRLLVL.